This T cell receptor (beta chain) originates from a study of early T cells in non-severe SARS-CoV-2 infection. Overall study: The input, bulk RNA from unsorted whole blood, was sequenced, and chains were unpaired.

Unique molecular identifiers were attached to individual cDNA molecules. TCRdb independently ran MiXCR on the 5' RACE reads; one entry per CDR3 protein. The data show about 59,000 distinct CDR3 sequences, over 10% seen once. Study-level results: Private and CD4 specificities were missed by VDJdb matching, which favored anti-spike CD8 responses.

This clonotype has a count of ten or more. The antigen is unknown. V was cut by 1 base and J by 3 bases, with 13 bases left in between. This CDR3 spans 14 amino acids. CDR1 GTSNPN and CDR2 SVGIG come from the germline V gene (reference sequence). The chain recombines TRBV30 with TRBJ2-7; no firm D call. This sequence was found in an adult who was a healthcare worker with PCR-confirmed SARS-CoV-2 infection or an uninfected control (not recorded which). Source: whole blood, taken at baseline. The CDR3 nucleotides read TGTGCCTGGAGTGCCGCAGAACTGGGCTACGAGCAGTACTTC. Translated: CAWSAAELGYEQYF.